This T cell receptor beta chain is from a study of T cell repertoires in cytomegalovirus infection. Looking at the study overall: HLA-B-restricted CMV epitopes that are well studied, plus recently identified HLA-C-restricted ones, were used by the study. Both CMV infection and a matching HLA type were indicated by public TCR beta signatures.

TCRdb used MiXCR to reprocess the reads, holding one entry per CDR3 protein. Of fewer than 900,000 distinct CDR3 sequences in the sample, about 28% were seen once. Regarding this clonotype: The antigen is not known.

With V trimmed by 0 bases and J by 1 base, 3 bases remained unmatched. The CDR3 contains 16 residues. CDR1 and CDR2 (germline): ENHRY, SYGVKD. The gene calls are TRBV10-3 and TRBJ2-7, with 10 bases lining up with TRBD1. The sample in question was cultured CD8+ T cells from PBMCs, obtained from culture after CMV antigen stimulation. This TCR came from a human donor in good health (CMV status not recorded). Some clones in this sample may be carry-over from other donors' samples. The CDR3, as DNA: TGTGCCATCAGTGAGTCGATGGACAGGGGGTCCTACGAGCAGTACGTC. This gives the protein CAISESMDRGSYEQYV.